The T cell receptor beta chain under discussion was sequenced for a study of cytomegalovirus exposure and HLA in healthy donors (TCRdb year 2017). Study-level background: An earlier analysis of approximately 640 of the donors reported about 250 Gb of sequence data and around 110 million unique TCR beta sequences from roughly 180 million T cells. About 300 gigabases of sequencing data and approximately 85 million unique TCR sequences were included in an early release covering 550 to 800 HLA-typed donors. The genetic ancestry cluster associated with self-reported Caucasian donors included 70% to 85% of the roughly 400 genotyped donors. The study was designed to test whether signatures of past pathogen exposure could be identified by cataloging public T cell receptors. The study used immunosequencing to profile the T cell repertoires of under 700 subjects and linked those repertoires to cytomegalovirus serostatus. Besides the first cohort of roughly 700 subjects, a separate validation cohort made up of 120 different subjects was used. To predict cytomegalovirus infection status, the study combined high-throughput TCR immunosequencing, statistical association of individual TCRs with disease status, and machine learning. A later analysis re-examined previously published TCR beta repertoires from around 670 donors and added high-resolution HLA genotyping to investigate patterns of TCR occurrence. Rather than drawing on any new phenotypic data, the later analysis identified candidate immune exposures from TCR beta sequences and the way those sequences occurred across donors. To decide whether each TCR beta V gene segment behaved as functional or pseudogenic, an earlier analysis of several hundred of the donors relied on high-throughput TCR beta sequencing. Donor age, sex, ethnicity and CMV serostatus were compiled alongside the repertoire data. A later genetic analysis took genome-wide SNP genotypes for 398 of the 666 donors and used that subset as a discovery cohort. Every discovery cohort repertoire had been produced on one sequencing platform. HLA typing included class I and class II loci at four-digit resolution. Typing coverage differed by locus: A, B, C, DRB1 and DQB1 were typed in roughly 620-630 donors, DQA1 in about 560, DPA1 in around 610, and DPB1 in 450 to 480. Four to six DR-DQ haplotypes were handled as single units for association and clustering, since linkage in the cohort was strong. Among some 400 genotyped donors of the cohort, an average of roughly 230,000 unique TCR beta nucleotide sequences was sequenced per donor, of which approximately 18% were non-productive.

Reading the germline V gene (reference sequence) gives CDR1 MNHEY and CDR2 SMNVEV. The CDR3, cysteine through phenylalanine, is 15 amino acids long. CDR3 DNA is the only sequence kept; it has 45 bases, read in frame from the first base. V and J are trimmed by 6 bases and 8 bases, and the gene matches miss 11 bases of the junction. Library preparation used the immunoSEQ multiplex PCR assay. A mixture of 60 forward primers for TCR Vbeta segments and 13 reverse primers for TCR Jbeta segments was used in the multiplex PCR. The CDR3 region of rearranged TCR beta genes was amplified from genomic DNA with a multiplex PCR assay. On the Illumina HiSeq System, the amplified TCR beta libraries were sequenced as 87-base-pair reads. From the authors' description of their analysis: In a later analysis, around 80 million unique TCR beta chains were counted across the 650 to 750 repertoires, and roughly 11 million of these chains were shared by at least two donors. To remove PCR and sequencing errors, raw reads were error-corrected and collapsed into unique sequences using a nearest-neighbor algorithm that merged closely related sequences. Alignment of CDR3 sequences to IMGT reference sequences was used to assign V, D and J gene segments. For a sequence to be retained, a match of at least six nucleotides to both a V gene segment and a J gene segment was required. A rearrangement was called productive if the CDR3 had no stop codons and remained in frame with V and J, and every other rearrangement was called non-productive. CDR3 was defined according to IMGT convention as the region running from the second conserved V-encoded cysteine to the conserved J-encoded phenylalanine. Sequences without an unambiguous match to a single V gene segment were excluded from the earlier analysis of over 500 of the donors. In an earlier analysis of approximately 610 of the donors, V segments were called functional above 56.7% productive rearrangements and were called segregating when the between-donor standard deviation exceeded 5%. To diagnose cytomegalovirus status from the catalog of TCR beta chain sequences, a statistical classification framework was built. V and J gene assignment, in a later analysis, came from comparing TCR nucleotide sequences with IMGT/GENE-DB human TR gene sequences. Using the TCRdist pipeline, a later analysis assigned CDR3 sequences along with most-parsimonious VDJ recombination scenarios. In a later analysis, each TCR beta chain was defined by its CDR3 amino acid sequence together with its V-gene family, and reads without a unique V-gene family were excluded. A later analysis removed 450 to 600 highly shared, low-generation-probability nucleotide sequences to deal with suspected cross-contamination and a sequencing artifact. For each public chain, a later analysis derived a clonal expansion index from normalized ranks of inferred template counts within each repertoire. In a later analysis, generation probabilities were computed with a VDJ recombination model fitted to out-of-frame rearrangements, and the resulting probabilities were checked against IGoR. Hypergeometric tests were used in a later analysis to score TCR-TCR, TCR-HLA and TCR-CMV co-occurrence, with a repertoire-size bias correction applied to the TCR pairs. To estimate false discovery rates, a later analysis permuted the HLA or CMV assignments 20 times. A later analysis grouped co-occurring TCRs with DBSCAN, adding TCRdist sequence similarity when clustering within HLA-allele-positive subsets. Repertoires with fewer than 30,000 or more than 120,000 public chains were left out of co-occurrence clustering, as were four to six repertoires with anomalous nucleotide sharing. In its TCRdb copy, this immuneACCESS table keeps in-frame sequences only and misses some clones. Where compared with another copy, unresolved V genes explain less than half of these, and the others have no known cause. Clone size and V and J calls were adopted from that table, with D and trimming inferred from the DNA. The sample table lists 99,000 or so clones, 10% of them with a count of one. Under 6% of the sample is in the top ten clones.

Overall study results and their limits: Because HLA typing was missing for some donors at each locus, association tests included only the typed subset. Specific HLA alleles were associated with about 17,000 TCR beta sequences at a false discovery rate of 0.05 in a later analysis. According to a later analysis, parvovirus B19, influenza, CMV and Epstein-Barr virus appeared linked to several top co-occurrence clusters. A further reported finding was that TCR beta sequences accurately predicted the HLA-A and HLA-B alleles for most subjects in the first cohort. Most TCR sequences were observed very rarely across donors, whereas some public TCRs were present in many individuals. Compared with the roughly 720-donor mean, donors in an Asian-associated ancestry cluster had fewer N-insertions in productive TCRs, according to a later genetic analysis. Because counts were too low, seventeen rarely observed V segments, including chromosome 9 orphons, were left out of the earlier analysis of a few hundred of the donors. According to the authors, the approach could potentially be generalized to other disease states and immunological phenotypes. When HLA alleles, especially DR and DQ, strongly co-occurred, attributing TCR associations to individual alleles was difficult. In both the original and validation cohorts, the classifier was reported to diagnose cytomegalovirus status with high specificity and sensitivity. A later genetic analysis associated a missense DCLRE1C variant with V-gene and J-gene trimming of TCR beta chains, and an independent cohort replicated the association. A later analysis found that TCR association rates varied across HLA loci, with DRB1 alleles showing the most associated TCRs and HLA-C alleles the fewest. A later analysis found that HLA-associated TCR beta chains were more clonally expanded and had lower generation probabilities than equally common non-associated chains. Some IMGT-functional V segments, including TRBV6-2 and TRBV6-3, could not be told apart with the 87-base-pair reads, so those segments were excluded. A total of about 180 TCR beta chains were listed by the study as associated with cytomegalovirus. In this cohort, only TCR beta chains were sequenced, and detectable features were limited by the absence of alpha or paired-chain data. The only immune exposure information available for the cohort was CMV serostatus. A group of highly shared sequence variants was considered likely to be a technical artifact of the sequencing pipeline. A later analysis found that most CMV-associated TCR beta chains appeared HLA-restricted, with HLA associations seemingly driven largely by CMV exposure. Broadly in line with IMGT annotations, most TCR beta V segments showed up in productive rearrangements about 87% or about 30% of the time in an earlier analysis of around 550 of the donors. In vitro tests confirmed that a few of the cytomegalovirus-associated TCR beta chains recognize cytomegalovirus antigens. Roughly uniform sequencing depth across donors was assumed in presence/absence analyses, although this assumption may not hold. Linkage disequilibrium might explain the correlated functional status among segregating V segments, but an unknown experimental factor could not be excluded.

The cohort was made up of hundreds of healthy bone marrow donors. At the time of sampling, every cohort member was nominally healthy, though immune exposures that went unrecorded were likely present. The donor tested CMV seropositive, placing the donor among the 289 seropositive members of the cohort. Every donor gave a peripheral blood sample, and the peripheral blood mononuclear cells from that sample were used for TCR beta sequencing. Genomic DNA extraction from the blood cell samples was performed with the Qiagen DNeasy Blood Extraction Kit. Only a few counts were recorded for this clone. The antigen it binds to is not known. Qualities for individual bases were not recorded, and no much larger clone is one base off.

The chain joins TRBV27 to TRBJ2-3, and 10 junctional nucleotides match TRBD2. Material for sequencing was PBMCs. This sequence was found in a man aged 35-49 years in good health and CMV-seropositive. The CDR3 here reads CASSPLTSGTTTQYF. The DNA reads as follows: TGTGCCAGCAGCCCCTTAACTAGCGGGACCACTACGCAGTATTTT.